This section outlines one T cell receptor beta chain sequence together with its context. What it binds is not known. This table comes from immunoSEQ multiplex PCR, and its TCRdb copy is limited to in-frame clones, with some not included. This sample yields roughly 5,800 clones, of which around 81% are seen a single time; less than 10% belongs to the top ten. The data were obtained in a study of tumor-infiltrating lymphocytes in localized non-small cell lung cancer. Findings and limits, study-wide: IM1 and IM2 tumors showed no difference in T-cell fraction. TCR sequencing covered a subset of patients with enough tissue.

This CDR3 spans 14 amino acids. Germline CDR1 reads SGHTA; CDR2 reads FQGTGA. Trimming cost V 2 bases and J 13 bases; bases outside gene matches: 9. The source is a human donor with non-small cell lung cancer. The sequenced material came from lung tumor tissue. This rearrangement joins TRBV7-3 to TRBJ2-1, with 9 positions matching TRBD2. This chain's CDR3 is CASSLSSGGLAQFF. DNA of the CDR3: TGTGCCAGCAGCTTATCGTCAGGGGGACTAGCTCAGTTCTTC.